This T cell receptor (beta chain) stems from a study of beta chain features in type 1 diabetes. The germline gives CDR1 SGHDN, CDR2 FVKESK. The V end was cut by 3 bases, the J end by 4 bases, with 9 bases between. The CDR3 consists of 13 residues. Reverse transcribing all isolated RNA meant expressed TCRB transcripts were sequenced. Some clones are missing from TCRdb's copy, which holds only in-frame ones; the method was immunoSEQ multiplex PCR. This sample has 500,000 to 700,000 clones, with roughly 16% found just once. This clone appeared a few times. Sequences were obtained from naive CD4+ T cells from blood. This chain uses TRBV14 with TRBJ1-2; unclear D gene. The receptor comes from a young man in good health. As DNA, the CDR3 is TGTGCCAGCAGCCAGATAAAGGGCTATGGCTACACCTTC. Translating gives CASSQIKGYGYTF.